What follows are 11 T cell receptor beta chains derived from one specimen sequenced in a study of blood T cell repertoires in COVID-19. Clones were read by immunoSEQ multiplex PCR, and TCRdb kept only the in-frame ones, dropping some. This table holds 70,000 to 95,000 clones, around 89% found once. Sequenced: peripheral blood. The receptors stem from an elderly woman with active COVID-19.

The chain carries TRBV2 and TRBJ1-5; 10 nucleotides match TRBD1. V lost 8 bases and J lost 2; bases outside the gene matches: 6. Germline V lookup: CDR1 SNHLY, CDR2 FYNNEI. This CDR3 region has 15 residues. CDR3 nucleotide sequence: TGTGCCAGCGCCCTAGGACAGGGGGGCAATCAGCCCCAGCATTTT. It specifies CASALGQGGNQPQHF.

DNA for the CDR3: TGTGCCAGCAGCCAAGACTCTAGCGGGTTACAGTACTTC. Protein product: CASSQDSSGLQYF. V and J are TRBV4-2 and TRBJ2-7; 8 bases are a match to TRBD2. This CDR3 comprises 13 residues. The V segment lost 0 bases and the J segment 10 bases; nucleotides outside the gene matches: 5. Germline V lookup: CDR1 LGHNA, CDR2 YNFKEQ.

V usage is TRBV7-9 and J usage is TRBJ1-1; D is ambiguous. The CDR3 spans 16 residues. V gave up 5 bases and J gave up 5 bases, with 21 bases separating them. CDR1 and CDR2 from the germline V gene are SEHNR and FQNEAQ (reference sequence). The CDR3 here is CASSPEGWSTRTEAFF. The CDR3 coding sequence is TGTGCCAGCAGCCCCGAGGGATGGTCGACTAGGACTGAAGCTTTCTTT.

This rearrangement joins TRBV5-4 to TRBJ2-1; 10 bases line up with TRBD2. The V and J ends lost 3 bases and 7 bases, in that order; junction bases with no gene match: 7. The CDR3 extends over 15 amino acids. Germline CDR1 is SGHNT and CDR2 is YYREEE (reference sequence). For the CDR3, the DNA is TGTGCCAGCAGCTCCGGGACTAGCGATCGGAATGAGCAGTTCTTC. Protein sequence: CASSSGTSDRNEQFF.

This clone was seen a single time. The J gene is TRBJ2-7, the V gene TRBV7-2; 9 nucleotides match TRBD1. Looked up from germline, CDR1 is SGHTA and CDR2 is FQGNSA. This CDR3 contains 15 residues. The J segment lost 4 bases and the V segment lost 4 bases, leaving 8 bases of the junction unmatched. CDR3 loop: CASSSPGTGLYEQYF. The CDR3 region has the DNA TGTGCCAGCAGCTCGCCAGGGACAGGGTTGTACGAGCAGTACTTC. Together with reference TRBV7-2 and TRBJ2-7, the CDR3 gives the full variable domain: GAGVSQSPSNKVTEKGKDVELRCDPISGHTALYWYRQSLGQGLEFLIYFQGNSAPDKSGLPSDRFSAERTGGSVSTLTIQRTQQEDSAVYLCASSSPGTGLYEQYFGPGTRLTVT.

V usage is TRBV7-2 and J usage is TRBJ1-2; D perhaps matches TRBD1 (6 bases). V was pared by 2 bases and J by 1 base, with 8 bases between. Per the germline V gene, CDR1 is SGHTA and CDR2 is FQGNSA. CDR3 size: 14 residues. The CDR3 DNA reads as TGTGCCAGCAGCTTATACAGGGATAACTATGGCTACACCTTC. Encoded protein: CASSLYRDNYGYTF.

The chain uses TRBV19 and TRBJ2-2, with TRBD2 matching 7 bases. Germline CDR1 LNHDA, CDR2 SQIVND (reference sequence). The CDR3 runs to 15 residues. Trimming at V came to 3 bases and at J to 5 bases, leaving 6 bases not matched to a gene. The CDR3 loop is CASSIGEGTTGELFF. The CDR3 DNA is TGTGCCAGTAGTATCGGGGAGGGAACGACCGGGGAGCTGTTTTTT.

The chain links TRBV6-6 to TRBJ2-7; the D is unclear. This CDR3 is built from 13 residues. V was clipped by 5 bases and J by 2 bases, with 10 bases between them. Germline V gene lookup returns CDR1 MNHNY and CDR2 SVGAGI (reference sequence). CDR3 sequence reads: CASSMLGPYEQYF. CDR3 nucleotide sequence: TGTGCCAGCAGTATGCTTGGGCCCTACGAGCAGTACTTC.

The chain uses TRBV6-2 or TRBV6-3 and TRBJ2-1, with 12 bases identical to TRBD1. V shed 4 bases, J shed 7 bases, and the junction held 11 bases outside the gene matches. CDR1 is MNHEY, CDR2 SVGEGT, per germline. This CDR3 has 17 residues. CDR3 coding DNA: TGTGCCAGCAGTTGGCCCGTAGGGACAGGGGGCCTTAATGAGCAGTTCTTC. It translates to CASSWPVGTGGLNEQFF.

This clone has only one observation. V is TRBV29-1 and J is TRBJ2-2; unclear D gene. This CDR3 has 12 residues. Trimming stripped 3 bases from V and 6 bases from J, with 8 bases between. The germline V gene encodes CDR1 SQVTM and CDR2 ANQGSEA. The CDR3 is CSVDSAAGELFF. CDR3 DNA sequence: TGCAGCGTTGATTCGGCGGCCGGGGAGCTGTTTTTT.

V and J are TRBV3-1 (or the pseudogene TRBV3-2) and TRBJ1-1; D gene ambiguous. This CDR3 region has 13 residues. Deletions cut 1 base from V and 1 base from J, with 4 bases between. Germline V lookup: CDR1 LGHDT, CDR2 YNNKEL (reference sequence). CDR3 nucleotides: TGTGCCAGCAGCCAAGGGAGGAACACTGAAGCTTTCTTT. Translating gives CASSQGRNTEAFF.